The next 9 T cell receptor beta chains were all read from a single sample in a study of patients and donors after allogeneic stem cell transplantation. MiXCR, applied by TCRdb to the RT-PCR reads, yields one record per CDR3 protein. The repertoire holds a few hundred thousand distinct CDR3 sequences, roughly two fifths seen once, with more than 9% in the top ten. The specimen sequenced was blood, either unsorted or a sorted T cell fraction (not recorded which). These receptor sequences come from a human donor who was either an allogeneic HSCT recipient or a stem cell or donor lymphocyte infusion donor (not recorded which). It is not recorded whose cells these are; they may come from a transplant donor.

This clonotype has just a few counts. The chain carries TRBV7-2 and TRBJ1-1, with D perhaps matching TRBD1 (6 bases). The CDR3 is 14 amino acids. Trimming left V 5 bases short and J 6 bases short, with 16 bases between. Germline lookup yields CDR1 SGHTA and CDR2 FQGNSA. The CDR3 is CASSQPGPGAEAFF. CDR3 bases: TGTGCCAGCAGCCAACCGGGACCAGGGGCTGAAGCTTTCTTT.

This clonotype was detected only a few times. The chain carries TRBV24-1 and TRBJ1-2; 12 positions agree with TRBD1. V lost 2 bases to trimming and J lost 4 bases; unmatched junction nucleotides: 7. The V gene's germline CDR1 is KGHDR and CDR2 SFDVKD. This CDR3 has 17 amino acids. The CDR3 sequence: CATSDYPGTGGLYGYTF. CDR3 nucleotide sequence: TGTGCCACCAGTGATTATCCCGGGACAGGGGGCCTCTATGGCTACACCTTC.

The chain uses TRBV9 and TRBJ1-1; D may be TRBD1 (6 bases). Trimming cost V 4 bases and J 4 bases, with 14 bases left between them. The CDR3 is 14 amino acids. Germline loops: CDR1 SGDLS, CDR2 YYNGEE. The CDR3 loop is CASSPRGGLTEAFF. CDR3 DNA: TGTGCCAGCAGCCCCCGGGGGGGGCTCACTGAAGCTTTCTTT.

This clonotype was seen more than once but under ten times. The CDR3 loop reads CASSLGLRRDEQYF. For the CDR3, the DNA is TGTGCCAGCAGCTTGGGGCTTCGAAGGGACGAGCAGTACTTC. The chain is built from TRBV7-9 and TRBJ2-7; possible D gene TRBD1, 5 bases. Germline loops: CDR1 SEHNR, CDR2 FQNEAQ (reference sequence). This CDR3 is 14 amino acids long. V dropped 3 bases and J dropped 5 bases, with 14 bases sitting between them.

The rearrangement joins TRBV4-1 to TRBJ1-6; D uncertain. Germline lookup yields CDR1 MGHRA and CDR2 YSYEKL. This CDR3 is built from 16 residues. V was cut by 1 base and J by 4 bases, with 11 bases left in between. The CDR3 region is CASSQAATKYNSPLHF. As DNA, the CDR3 is TGCGCCAGCAGCCAAGCGGCCACCAAATATAATTCACCCCTCCACTTT.

The V call is TRBV12-3 or TRBV12-4, the J call TRBJ2-1; 9 bases align to TRBD2. The CDR3 covers 18 residues. Trimming at V came to 3 bases and at J to 5 bases, leaving 14 bases not matched to a gene. The CDR3 protein is CASSFLLVAGESHNEQFF. For the CDR3, the DNA is TGTGCCAGCAGTTTTCTCTTGGTAGCGGGGGAATCACACAATGAGCAGTTCTTC.

V gene TRBV12-3 or TRBV12-4 combines with J gene TRBJ2-5; D may be TRBD1 or TRBD2 (5 bases each). Trimming took 2 bases from V and 4 from J, leaving 14 bases between them. The CDR3 length is 15 residues. Written as DNA, the CDR3 is TGTGCCAGCAGTTTAACGGGGCGCGACGGAGAGACCCAGTACTTC. It translates to CASSLTGRDGETQYF.

The chain uses TRBV11-2 and TRBJ2-5; possible D gene TRBD2, 5 bases. This CDR3 has 15 residues. V was shortened by 5 bases and J by 1 base, with 14 bases between the two germline ends. The germline V gene has CDR1 SGHAT and CDR2 FQNNGV. The CDR3 DNA sequence: TGTGCCAGCAGCCGAGGGCGGAACACCCAAGAGACCCAGTACTTC. As protein: CASSRGRNTQETQYF. Complete variable domain (other parts from reference TRBV11-2 and TRBJ2-5): EAGVAQSPRYKIIEKRQSVAFWCNPISGHATLYWYQQILGQGPKLLIQFQNNGVVDDSQLPKDRFSAERLKGVDSTLKIQPAKLEDSAVYLCASSRGRNTQETQYFGPGTRLLVL.

The table lists this clonotype with a few counts. The chain links TRBV29-1 to TRBJ2-7; perhaps TRBD1 as D (5 bases). Germline loops: CDR1 SQVTM, CDR2 ANQGSEA. The CDR3 has 12 amino acids. The V gene lost 7 bases and the J gene lost 2 bases, with 12 bases spanning the gap. DNA of the CDR3: TGCAGCGCGTCAGTAGGGGCCTACGAGCAGTACTTC. This translates into CSASVGAYEQYF.